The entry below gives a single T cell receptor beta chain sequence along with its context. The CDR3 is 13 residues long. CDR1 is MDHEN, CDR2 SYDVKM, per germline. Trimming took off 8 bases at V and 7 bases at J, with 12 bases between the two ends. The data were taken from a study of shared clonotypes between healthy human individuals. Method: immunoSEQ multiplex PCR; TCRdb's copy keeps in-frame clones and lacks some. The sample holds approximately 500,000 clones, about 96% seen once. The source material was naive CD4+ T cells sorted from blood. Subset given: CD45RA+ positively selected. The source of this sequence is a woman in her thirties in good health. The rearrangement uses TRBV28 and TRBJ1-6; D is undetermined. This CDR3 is CASGGRRNSPLHF. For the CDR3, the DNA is TGTGCCAGCGGAGGGCGAAGAAATTCACCCCTCCACTTT. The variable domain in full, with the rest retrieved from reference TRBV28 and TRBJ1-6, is DVKVTQSSRYLVKRTGEKVFLECVQDMDHENMFWYRQDPGLGLRLIYFSYDVKMKEKGDIPEGYSVSREKKERFSLILESASTNQTSMYLCASGGRRNSPLHFGNGTRLTVT.